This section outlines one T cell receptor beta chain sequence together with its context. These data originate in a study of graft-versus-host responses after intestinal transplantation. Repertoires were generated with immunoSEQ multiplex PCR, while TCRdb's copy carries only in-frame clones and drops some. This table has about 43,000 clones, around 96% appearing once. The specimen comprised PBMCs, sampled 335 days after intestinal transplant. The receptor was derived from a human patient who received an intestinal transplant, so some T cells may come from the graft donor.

The CDR3 spells CASSFGQARGPLHF. For the CDR3, the DNA is TGTGCCAGCAGCTTCGGACAGGCCCGTGGGCCCCTCCACTTT. This chain joins TRBV11-2 and TRBJ1-6; 7 bases fit TRBD1. With 3 bases clipped from V and 13 bases from J, the junction kept 9 bases outside the gene matches. This CDR3 has 14 amino acids. Germline lookup yields CDR1 SGHAT and CDR2 FQNNGV.